The T cell receptor (beta chain) described here comes from a study of blood T cell repertoires in COVID-19. Study details: Collection of acute and convalescent COVID-19 samples took place in the United States, Italy and Spain. The cDNA or gDNA used as material had been derived from T cells, B-cell-depleted T cells, or PBMCs.

Original processing notes: Amplifying reference gene primers gave estimates of nucleated cell counts. TCRdb's copy holds only in-frame clones and misses some; the assay was immunoSEQ multiplex PCR. The D gene and trimming were derived from the DNA, and the V and J assignments and clone size from that table. The sample consists of 30,000 to 35,000 clones, more than 75% of them appearing once. This clone appeared a single time. The sequencing sample was made of peripheral blood. The source is a human donor in a cohort sampled during active COVID-19.

CDR3 sequence reads: CASSFRRETGELFF. DNA for the CDR3: TGTGCCAGCAGCTTCCGTAGAGAAACCGGGGAGCTGTTTTTT. The chain couples TRBV7-9 to TRBJ2-2; D is undetermined. Trimming left V 3 bases short and J 5 bases short, with 10 bases between. This CDR3 region has 14 residues. The germline CDR1 and CDR2 sequences are SEHNR and FQNEAQ (reference sequence).